These 23 T cell receptor beta chains were all obtained from the same sample, sequenced in a study of blood T cell repertoires in COVID-19. Here immunoSEQ multiplex PCR was the method, and the copy in TCRdb shows in-frame clones only, minus some. The sample holds about 130,000 clones, over 75% seen once. Sequencing was done on a sample of peripheral blood. All receptors come from a man between 35 and 55 years old with active or convalescent COVID-19.

The chain joins TRBV6-2 or TRBV6-3 to TRBJ2-5; D not resolved. The V end lost 4 bases, the J end lost 4 bases, and 19 bases lay between the germline ends. From germline, CDR1 is MNHEY and CDR2 SVGEGT. The CDR3 runs 16 residues. CDR3 residues: CASSFCSGLLLETQYF. As DNA, the CDR3 is TGTGCCAGCAGTTTTTGTTCAGGCCTGCTTTTAGAGACCCAGTACTTC.

This clone was recorded only once. DNA for the CDR3: TGTGCCAGCAGAGACAACGGGAGATCTGGGCAGTACTTC. It codes for CASRDNGRSGQYF. The chain uses TRBV6-5 and TRBJ2-7; a weak D match, TRBD2 (6 bases). The CDR3 has 13 amino acids. V dropped 6 bases and J dropped 9 bases, with 18 bases sitting between them. The germline V gene has CDR1 MNHEY and CDR2 SVGAGI.

The J gene is TRBJ2-6, the V gene TRBV4-1; 8 nucleotides agree with TRBD1. From germline, CDR1 is MGHRA and CDR2 YSYEKL. The CDR3 spans 20 residues. After removal of 2 bases from V and 2 bases from J, the junction contained 14 bases not matched to a gene. The CDR3 bases are TGCGCCAGCAGCCAACTTGAAACGGGACAGGTAGGAGCTGGGGCCAACGTCCTGACTTTC. Translated: CASSQLETGQVGAGANVLTF.

This chain connects TRBV7-2 to TRBJ1-3; D is undetermined. The CDR3 totals 13 residues. CDR1 is SGHTA, CDR2 FQGNSA, per germline. The V and J ends lost 6 bases and 0 bases respectively, with 6 bases between them. CDR3 sequence: CASSPSSGNTIYF. The CDR3, as DNA: TGTGCCAGCAGTCCTTCCTCTGGAAACACCATATATTTT. The full variable domain, completed using reference TRBV7-2 and TRBJ1-3, is GAGVSQSPSNKVTEKGKDVELRCDPISGHTALYWYRQSLGQGLEFLIYFQGNSAPDKSGLPSDRFSAERTGGSVSTLTIQRTQQEDSAVYLCASSPSSGNTIYFGEGSWLTVV.

The V call is TRBV5-1, the J call TRBJ2-7; a possible D gene is TRBD2 (6 bases). The germline V and J ends were trimmed by 2 bases and 2 bases, with 14 bases remaining between them. The V gene's germline CDR1 is SGHRS and CDR2 YFSETQ. The CDR3 has 15 residues. CDR3 loop: CASSFGGAVTYEQYF. The CDR3 DNA follows: TGCGCCAGCAGCTTCGGGGGTGCCGTCACCTACGAGCAGTACTTC.

This chain links TRBV7-3 with TRBJ2-2; TRBD2 agrees at 9 bases. Unmatched junction bases numbered 8, after V lost 0 bases and J lost 3 bases. Germline V lookup: CDR1 SGHTA, CDR2 FQGTGA. CDR3 length: 18 residues. CDR3 sequence reads: CASSLTSGGPTYTGELFF. The CDR3 nucleotides read TGTGCCAGCAGCTTAACTAGCGGGGGCCCAACCTACACCGGGGAGCTGTTTTTT.

The chain uses TRBV5-1 and TRBJ2-6; no clear D gene. The CDR3 totals 16 residues. V lost 0 bases and J 3 bases, leaving 10 bases between the germline ends. Germline loops: CDR1 SGHRS, CDR2 YFSETQ. In DNA, the CDR3 is TGCGCCAGCAGCTTGGCCTCGGGTATTGGGGCCAACGTCCTGACTTTC. Translating it yields CASSLASGIGANVLTF.

The chain couples TRBV3-1 (or the pseudogene TRBV3-2) to TRBJ2-1; maybe TRBD1 (5 bases). The CDR3 is 12 amino acids. The germline V gene encodes CDR1 LGHDT and CDR2 YNNKEL (reference sequence). V was shortened by 0 bases and J by 10 bases, with 7 bases between the two germline ends. CDR3 protein: CASSQDWGEQFF. The CDR3 DNA follows: TGTGCCAGCAGCCAAGATTGGGGCGAGCAGTTCTTC.

V gene TRBV6-5 combines with J gene TRBJ1-1; TRBD1 aligns across 8 bases. The V segment lost 1 base and the J segment 1 base; nucleotides outside the gene matches: 2. The CDR3 runs to 15 residues. Germline CDR1 reads MNHEY; CDR2 reads SVGAGI. CDR3 bases: TGTGCCAGCAGTTACTTAGGGACAGGGAACACTGAAGCTTTCTTT. Encoded protein: CASSYLGTGNTEAFF.

This chain links TRBV18 with TRBJ2-7; 7 nucleotides align to TRBD1. Unmatched junction bases numbered 4, after V lost 0 bases and J lost 5 bases. Germline loops: CDR1 KGHSH, CDR2 LQKENI. The CDR3 runs 14 residues. The CDR3 spells CASSPPGQRHEQYF. The CDR3, as DNA: TGTGCCAGCTCACCACCGGGACAGAGGCACGAGCAGTACTTC.

This sequence joins TRBV19 and TRBJ1-2, with D unclear. Trimming removed 7 bases from V and 2 bases from J, with 14 bases in between. CDR3 length: 14 amino acids. CDR1 is LNHDA, CDR2 SQIVND, per germline (reference sequence). The CDR3 loop is CASIPHDGNYGYTF. The CDR3 coding sequence is TGTGCCAGTATCCCCCACGACGGGAACTATGGCTACACCTTC. The full variable domain, its missing parts supplied by reference TRBV19 and TRBJ1-2, is DGGITQSPKYLFRKEGQNVTLSCEQNLNHDAMYWYRQDPGQGLRLIYYSQIVNDFQKGDIAEGYSVSREKKESFPLTVTSAQKNPTAFYLCASIPHDGNYGYTFGSGTRLTVV.

The CDR3 bases are TGTGCCAGCACACAACAGGTAGATAATTCACCCCTCCACTTT. This gives the protein CASTQQVDNSPLHF. This chain links TRBV11-3 with TRBJ1-6; D perhaps matches TRBD1 (5 bases). V lost 7 bases to trimming and J lost 5 bases, with 12 bases between them. From germline, CDR1 is SGHNT and CDR2 YENEEA. The CDR3 covers 14 residues. Together with reference TRBV11-3 and TRBJ1-6, the CDR3 gives the full variable domain: EAGVVQSPRYKIIEKKQPVAFWCNPISGHNTLYWYLQNLGQGPELLIRYENEEAVDDSQLPKDRFSAERLKGVDSTLKIQPAELGDSAVYLCASTQQVDNSPLHFGNGTRLTVT.

This clone has only one observation. This chain uses TRBV18 with TRBJ2-3; unclear D gene. The CDR3 is made up of 16 amino acids. Germline-derived CDR1 and CDR2 are KGHSH and LQKENI. Between the trimmed V and J ends, which lost 2 bases and 4 bases, there was a span of 16 bases. Here the CDR3 reads CASSPTGGAFPDTQYF. The CDR3 region has the DNA TGTGCCAGCTCACCAACGGGTGGAGCATTCCCAGATACGCAGTATTTT.

J is TRBJ1-2 and V is TRBV27; D may be TRBD1 (6 bases). Germline CDR1 reads MNHEY; CDR2 reads SMNVEV (reference sequence). Trimming removed 4 bases at V and 7 bases at J, with 22 bases between. There are 16 residues in the CDR3. The CDR3 nucleotides read TGTGCCAGCAGTTCCGGCCTGGGGGCGCTGAGGTCTGGCTACACCTTC. Protein product: CASSSGLGALRSGYTF.

This clone showed up just once. This chain uses TRBV4-1 with TRBJ1-1, with D possibly being TRBD1 (5 bases). Deletions cut 4 bases from V and 3 bases from J, with 24 bases between. There are 18 residues in the CDR3. CDR1 is MGHRA and CDR2 is YSYEKL in the germline V gene. The CDR3 bases are TGCGCCAGCAGCCCTCCGAGTTGGGTCGCGGGGACCGACACTGAAGCTTTCTTT. This translates into CASSPPSWVAGTDTEAFF.

The rearrangement joins TRBV5-1 to TRBJ2-5, with 8 bases fitting TRBD1. The length of the CDR3 is 16 residues. The germline gives CDR1 SGHRS, CDR2 YFSETQ. V dropped 0 bases and J dropped 0; count of bases not matched to a gene: 4. This chain's CDR3 is CASSLGGTGYQETQYF. The CDR3 DNA reads TGCGCCAGCAGCTTGGGCGGGACAGGCTACCAAGAGACCCAGTACTTC.

This chain connects TRBV19 to TRBJ1-6; 8 nucleotides line up with TRBD1. Germline CDR1 and CDR2: LNHDA and SQIVND (reference sequence). The CDR3 runs 17 residues. V shed 4 bases and J 10 bases; nucleotides not matched to a gene: 15. This CDR3 reads CASSTGRNQGAYSPLHF. The CDR3 bases are TGTGCCAGTAGTACGGGTCGAAACCAGGGGGCTTACTCACCCCTCCACTTT.

This chain links TRBV5-4 with TRBJ1-4; 8 nucleotides line up with TRBD1. The CDR3 has 15 residues. Trimming removed 4 bases from V and 7 bases from J; junction bases left unmatched: 9. CDR1 and CDR2 from the germline V gene are SGHNT and YYREEE (reference sequence). Here the CDR3 reads CASSTGQVLGEKLFF. The CDR3 DNA sequence: TGTGCCAGCAGCACGGGACAGGTCCTTGGTGAAAAACTGTTTTTT.

This chain joins TRBV7-9 and TRBJ1-1; 10 nucleotides match TRBD1. The CDR3 covers 16 residues. Germline V gives CDR1 SEHNR, CDR2 FQNEAQ (reference sequence). Trimming took 7 bases from V and 1 from J; bases not matched to a gene: 9. The CDR3 region is CASILDRGASNTEAFF. CDR3 sequence (DNA): TGTGCCAGCATTCTGGACAGGGGGGCCTCGAACACTGAAGCTTTCTTT.

The rearrangement uses TRBV2 and TRBJ2-7; D not certain. The ends were cut back, 4 bases at V and 5 bases at J, with 9 bases in the middle. The germline gives CDR1 SNHLY, CDR2 FYNNEI. The length of the CDR3 is 12 residues. This CDR3 reads CASSAQSHEQYF. The CDR3 region has the DNA TGTGCCAGCAGTGCACAGTCCCACGAGCAGTACTTC.

This chain connects TRBV19 to TRBJ1-1, with TRBD1 matching 8 bases. Germline V lookup: CDR1 LNHDA, CDR2 SQIVND (reference sequence). The CDR3 sequence is 14 residues long. Trimming cost V 9 bases and J 3 bases; bases outside gene matches: 9. The DNA of the CDR3 is TGTGCCAGCCGGATCCAGGGGGCGGACACTGAAGCTTTCTTT. This encodes CASRIQGADTEAFF.

The chain joins TRBV4-3 to TRBJ2-7, with 12 bases lining up with TRBD1. Unmatched junction bases numbered 5, after V lost 0 bases and J lost 5 bases. The CDR3 runs to 16 residues. Germline V CDR1 and CDR2: LGHNA, YSLEER. The CDR3 sequence is CASSQEGDRGRDEQYF. The CDR3 DNA sequence: TGCGCCAGCAGCCAAGAGGGGGACAGGGGGCGCGACGAGCAGTACTTC.

This clone appeared once. V is TRBV3-1 (or the pseudogene TRBV3-2) and J is TRBJ2-1, with a possible D match to TRBD2 (5 bases). Germline V lookup: CDR1 LGHDT, CDR2 YNNKEL (reference sequence). The CDR3 spans 15 residues. V lost 1 base, J lost 2 bases, and 9 bases lay in between. As DNA, the CDR3 is TGTGCCAGCAGCCAAGCGGTCGGGGCCTACAATGAGCAGTTCTTC. As protein: CASSQAVGAYNEQFF.